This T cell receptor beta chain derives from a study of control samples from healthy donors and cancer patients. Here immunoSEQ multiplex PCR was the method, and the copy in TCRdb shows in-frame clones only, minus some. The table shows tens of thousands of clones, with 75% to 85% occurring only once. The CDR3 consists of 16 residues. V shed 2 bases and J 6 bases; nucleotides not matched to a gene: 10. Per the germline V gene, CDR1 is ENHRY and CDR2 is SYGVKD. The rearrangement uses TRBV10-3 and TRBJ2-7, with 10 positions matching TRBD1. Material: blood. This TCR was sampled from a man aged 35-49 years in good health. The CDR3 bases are TGTGCCATCAGTGAGCCCGGACAGGGGGTACTGCGCGAGCAGTACTTC. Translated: CAISEPGQGVLREQYF.